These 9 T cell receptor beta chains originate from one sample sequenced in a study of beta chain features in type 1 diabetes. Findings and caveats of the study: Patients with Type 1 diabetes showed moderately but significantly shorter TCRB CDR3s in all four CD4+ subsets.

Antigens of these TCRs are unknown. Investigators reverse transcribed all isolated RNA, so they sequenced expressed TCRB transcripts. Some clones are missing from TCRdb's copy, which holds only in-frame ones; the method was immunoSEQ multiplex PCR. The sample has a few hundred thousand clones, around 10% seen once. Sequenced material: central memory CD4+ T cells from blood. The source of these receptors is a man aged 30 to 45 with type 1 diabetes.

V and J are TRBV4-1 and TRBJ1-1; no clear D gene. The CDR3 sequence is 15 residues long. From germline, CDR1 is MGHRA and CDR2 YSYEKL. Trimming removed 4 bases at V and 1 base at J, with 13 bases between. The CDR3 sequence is CASSRAEQSNTEAFF. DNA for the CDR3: TGCGCCAGCAGCCGGGCGGAGCAGTCGAACACTGAAGCTTTCTTT.

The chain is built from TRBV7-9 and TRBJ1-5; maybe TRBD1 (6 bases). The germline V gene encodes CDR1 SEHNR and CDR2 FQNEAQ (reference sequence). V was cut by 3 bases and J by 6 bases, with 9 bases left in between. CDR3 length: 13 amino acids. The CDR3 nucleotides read TGTGCCAGCAGCTTCAGGGGAGGTCAGCCCCAGCATTTT. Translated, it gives CASSFRGGQPQHF.

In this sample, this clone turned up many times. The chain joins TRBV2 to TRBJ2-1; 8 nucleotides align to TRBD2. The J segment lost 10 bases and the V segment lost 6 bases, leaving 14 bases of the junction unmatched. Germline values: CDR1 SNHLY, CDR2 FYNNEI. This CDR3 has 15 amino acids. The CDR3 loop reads CASSLGTAGGREQFF. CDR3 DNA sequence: TGTGCCAGCAGCCTAGGGACTGCGGGGGGTAGGGAGCAGTTCTTC.

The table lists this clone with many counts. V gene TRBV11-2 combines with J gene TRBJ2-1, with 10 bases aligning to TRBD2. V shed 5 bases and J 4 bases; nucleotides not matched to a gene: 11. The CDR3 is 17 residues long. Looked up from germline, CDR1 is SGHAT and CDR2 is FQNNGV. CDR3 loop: CASSPRAPAGGYNEQFF. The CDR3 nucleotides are TGTGCCAGCAGCCCACGGGCGCCAGCGGGGGGGTACAATGAGCAGTTCTTC. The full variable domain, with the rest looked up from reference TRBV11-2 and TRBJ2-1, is EAGVAQSPRYKIIEKRQSVAFWCNPISGHATLYWYQQILGQGPKLLIQFQNNGVVDDSQLPKDRFSAERLKGVDSTLKIQPAKLEDSAVYLCASSPRAPAGGYNEQFFGPGTRLTVL.

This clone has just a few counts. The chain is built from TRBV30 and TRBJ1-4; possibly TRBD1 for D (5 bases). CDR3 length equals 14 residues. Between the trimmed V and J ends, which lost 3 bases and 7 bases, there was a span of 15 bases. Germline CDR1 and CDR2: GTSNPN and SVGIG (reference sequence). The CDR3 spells CAWSSTRGGEKLFF. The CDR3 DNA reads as TGTGCCTGGAGCTCCACGAGGGGCGGTGAAAAACTGTTTTTT.

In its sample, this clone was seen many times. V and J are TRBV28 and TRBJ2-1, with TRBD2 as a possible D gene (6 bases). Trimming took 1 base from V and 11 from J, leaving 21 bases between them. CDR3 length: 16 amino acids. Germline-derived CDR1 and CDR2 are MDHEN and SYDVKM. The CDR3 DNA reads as TGTGCCAGCAGTTTATACGGTGTCCAGGAGGGATTGCAGCAGTTCTTC. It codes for CASSLYGVQEGLQQFF.

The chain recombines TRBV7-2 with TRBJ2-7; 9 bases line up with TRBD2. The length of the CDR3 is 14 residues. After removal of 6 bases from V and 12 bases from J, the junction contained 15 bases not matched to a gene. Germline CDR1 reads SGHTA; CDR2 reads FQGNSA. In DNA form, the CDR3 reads TGTGCCAGCAGTCAGGCGGGTAGCGGGAGTTCTCCGTACTTC. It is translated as CASSQAGSGSSPYF.

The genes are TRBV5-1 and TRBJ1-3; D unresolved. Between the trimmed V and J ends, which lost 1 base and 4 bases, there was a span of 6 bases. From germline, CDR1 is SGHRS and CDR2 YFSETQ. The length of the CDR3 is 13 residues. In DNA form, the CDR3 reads TGCGCCAGCAGCTTGATCTCCGGAAACACCATATATTTT. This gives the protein CASSLISGNTIYF.

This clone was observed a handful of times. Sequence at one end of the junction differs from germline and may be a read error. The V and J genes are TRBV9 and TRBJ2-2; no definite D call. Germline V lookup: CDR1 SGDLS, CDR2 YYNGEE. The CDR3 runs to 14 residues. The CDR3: CASSAEANTGELFF. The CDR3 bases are TGCGCCAGCAGCGCGGAAGCGAACACCGGGGAGCTGTTTTTT.